These T cell receptor beta chains were read from a single sample in a study of esophageal squamous cell carcinoma under preoperative chemotherapy. TCRdb re-derived calls from the PCR reads in MiXCR, one entry per CDR3 protein. The table records tens of thousands of distinct CDR3 sequences, roughly 48% of them present only once. Sample collection occurred from a patient given preoperative chemotherapy. The receptors shown here come from a human donor with esophageal squamous cell carcinoma. The donor label of this sample is uncertain. CDR3s include the opening cysteine and the closing phenylalanine or tryptophan. The order of the fields is D gene, clone size, V gene, J gene, CDR3 DNA, CDR3 protein. D genes are given only for firm matches. Clone sizes are given selectively: once, few, many, or a class where the clone is expanded.

>TRBD2|NA|TRBV7-3|TRBJ2-4
TGTGCGGGGAGCGGGGGCGGGACGCGAGACATCCAGTACTTC
CAGSGGGTRDIQYF
>NA|NA|TRBV7-2|TRBJ2-5
TGTGCCGGCGGCTGTGATGCAGAGACCCAGTACTTC
CAGGCDAETQYF
>NA|NA|TRBV24-1|TRBJ2-2
TGTGCCACCATGGACAGTGACACCGGGGAGCTGTTTTTT
CATMDSDTGELFF
>TRBD2|NA|TRBV6-1|TRBJ2-3
TGTGCCAGCTCGGGTAGCGGGGGCGTTAGCACAGATACCCAGTATTTC
CASSGSGGVSTDTQYF
>TRBD1|many|TRBV6-1|TRBJ1-1
TGTGCCAGCAGCCCGGGACAGGGCGTGAACACTGAAGCTTTCTTT
CASSPGQGVNTEAFF
>TRBD2|NA|TRBV4-1|TRBJ2-3
TGCGCCAGCAGGGGGACTAGCGGGAGCACAGATACGCAGTATTTT
CASRGTSGSTDTQYF
>NA|NA|TRBV6-2/TRBV6-3|TRBJ2-3
TGTGCCAGCAGGGTCGGAGCGAGAGAAGGAGATACGCAGTATTTT
CASRVGAREGDTQYF
>TRBD2|NA|TRBV28|TRBJ2-5
TGTGCCAGCCATGGGTTAGCGGGAGTCCTGGGACCAGAGACCCAGTACTTC
CASHGLAGVLGPETQYF
>NA|many|TRBV6-1|TRBJ1-1
TGTGCCAGCAGCGCCGACGGAATTAACACTGAAGCTTTCTTT
CASSADGINTEAFF
>TRBD2|NA|TRBV6-5|TRBJ2-1
TGTGCCAGCAGTTCAGTCCCGGGACTAGCGGGAGGGCACACAGATACTCAGTTCTTC
CASSSVPGLAGGHTDTQFF
>NA|few|TRBV12-5|TRBJ2-4
TGTGCCGGTACCGGGGCCGGGGCCAAAGACATCCAGTACTTC
CAGTGAGAKDIQYF
>NA|NA|TRBV7-2|TRBJ2-4
TGTGCCAGCAGCTTAGGGGGTGGGGGCAAAGACACTCAGTACTTC
CASSLGGGGKDTQYF
>TRBD2|NA|TRBV20-1|TRBJ2-7
TGCAGTGCTAGTGAGGAGACTGGACTAGCAGGTATACTTTCCTACGAGCAGTACTTC
CSASEETGLAGILSYEQYF
>NA|NA|TRBV20-1|TRBJ2-1
TGCAGTGCTAGAGCCGGTGAGCAGTTCTTC
CSARAGEQFF
>NA|NA|TRBV19|TRBJ2-3
TGTGCCAGTAGTCTTTTGGGGGAATCAGATACGCAGTATTTT
CASSLLGESDTQYF
>TRBD2|NA|TRBV27|TRBJ2-7
TGTGCCAGCAGTTTTAAGGGACTAGACTTCTACGAGCAGTACTTC
CASSFKGLDFYEQYF
>NA|many|TRBV11-2|TRBJ2-5
TGTGCCAGCAGCTCCGCTGGGGGGCTCCAGTACTTC
CASSSAGGLQYF
>NA|many|TRBV7-2|TRBJ2-3
TGTGCCAGCAGCTTAGTGAGGTCCAGAGCAGATACGCAGTATTTT
CASSLVRSRADTQYF
>NA|NA|TRBV7-2|TRBJ2-3
TGTGCCAGCAGGCCACACGGGGGCCGAGGCACAGATACCCAGTACTTT
CASRPHGGRGTDTQYF
>NA|few|TRBV4-1|TRBJ2-7
TGCGCCAGCAGCCAAGGACAGGAGACGGGGGAGCAGTACTTC
CASSQGQETGEQYF
>NA|NA|TRBV12-5|TRBJ2-7
TGTGCTAGTGTCCTCGGTGGTAGTCCTTCTTACGAGCAGTACTTC
CASVLGGSPSYEQYF
>TRBD2|many|TRBV27|TRBJ2-7
TGTGCCAGCAGTTTAGCCGGCGGGAGATCTTACGAGCAGTACTTC
CASSLAGGRSYEQYF
>NA|NA|TRBV12-3/TRBV12-4|TRBJ2-3
TGTGCCAGCGCCGGGGCCAAGGATATGCAGTATTTC
CASAGAKDMQYF
>NA|NA|TRBV7-2|TRBJ2-3
TGTGCCAGCACCTTGGATTATGAGGGAGCGCAGTATTTT
CASTLDYEGAQYF
>NA|NA|TRBV6-1|TRBJ2-2
TGTGCCAGCAGCCACGGACCGGCGAGCACAGGGACGCAGTTTTTT
CASSHGPASTGTQFF
>NA|many|TRBV7-9|TRBJ2-7
TGTGCCAGCAGCTTTCCGATGGGAGGGGGTACCTACGAGCAGTACTTC
CASSFPMGGGTYEQYF
>NA|NA|TRBV7-3|TRBJ2-2
TGTGCCAGCAGCTTAAGATACACCGGGGAGCTGTTTTTT
CASSLRYTGELFF
>NA|medium-sized|TRBV12-3/TRBV12-4|TRBJ2-5
TGTGCCAGCAGTCCCCAAGAGACCCAGTACTTC
CASSPQETQYF
>NA|few|TRBV18|TRBJ2-3
TGTGCCAGCTCACCAATGGATAGCCTAGATACGCAGTATTTT
CASSPMDSLDTQYF
>NA|many|TRBV7-9|TRBJ2-1
TGTGCCAGCAGCTTACTAGGGGGGAATGAGCAGTTCTTC
CASSLLGGNEQFF
>NA|NA|TRBV7-6|TRBJ2-5
TGTGCTGGCAGGCTCGGTGTGCGTGACCAAAAGACCCAGTACTTC
CAGRLGVRDQKTQYF
>NA|once|TRBV7-6|TRBJ2-4
TGCGCCAGCAGCTTGTATCCGGGGATCGGGGGGCGTGACAAAGAGACTCAGTACTTC
CASSLYPGIGGRDKETQYF
>TRBD1|NA|TRBV11-2|TRBJ2-1
TGTGCCAGCAGCCCCCCGGGACAGGCCATCATGGGGCAGTTCTTC
CASSPPGQAIMGQFF
>NA|many|TRBV7-2|TRBJ1-2
TGTGCCAGCAGCTTACGGGGTGTAGATGGCTACACCTTC
CASSLRGVDGYTF
>TRBD1|NA|TRBV11-2|TRBJ2-3
TGTGCCAGCAGCTTAGAGACAGACAGGGGGCGCAGAGATACGCAGTATTTT
CASSLETDRGRRDTQYF
>NA|NA|TRBV7-8|TRBJ2-3
NA
CASSPRTGVASGSYDQYF
>NA|NA|TRBV7-3|TRBJ2-7
TGTGCCAGCAGCTTCCCGGATGGCGGGGACCGCTACGATAAGCAGTACTTC
CASSFPDGGDRYDKQYF
>NA|NA|TRBV7-3|TRBJ2-2
TGTGCCAGCAGCCTGAACGGACCCTCGAACACCGGGGAGCTGTTTTTT
CASSLNGPSNTGELFF
>TRBD2|NA|TRBV4-1|TRBJ2-7
TGCGCCAGCAGCCAAGATTTGGGCGGGAGGGCAACCGAGCAGTACTTC
CASSQDLGGRATEQYF